The T cell receptor beta chain described here comes from a study of blood T cell repertoires in COVID-19 (dated by TCRdb to 2020 to 2022). Background for the entire study: The collaborator samples originated in the United States, Italy and Spain and spanned the acute and convalescent phases of COVID-19. The repertoires were released in a freely available public database intended as a resource for research on the immune response to SARS-CoV-2. Nearly every sample came with metadata listing a de-identified subject ID, COVID-19 status, age in years and sex. Deeply sampled blood TCRbeta repertoires from subjects exposed to, actively infected with, or recovered from COVID-19 were included in the dataset. The material from the prospective study consisted of cDNA or gDNA derived from T cells, B-cell-depleted T cells, or PBMCs. Where HLA class I and class II types were available, the types were taken from metadata supplied by the sample provider, not from assay-based typing. The samples were drawn from the first 160 participants of the ongoing ImmuneRACE study and from 950 to 1,500 subjects provided by 6 global collaborators. What the study reported, not specific to this receptor: How much clinical and demographic metadata was included differed by source and by participant, and the metadata was provided uncurated.

Each collaborating institution followed its own protocols to collect whole blood in K2EDTA tubes. For TCRbeta analysis, collaborators shipped samples as frozen whole blood, isolated PBMCs, or DNA extracted from either of those sample types. From cysteine to phenylalanine, the CDR3 is 15 amino acids long. Here the CDR3 DNA is all that survives: 45 bases in frame from base 1. In the germline V gene, CDR1 corresponds to MNHEY and CDR2 to SVGAGI. Trimming at the junction amounts to 5 bases on V and 4 bases on J, and the germline ends lie 14 bases apart. The immunoSEQ Assay, a bias-controlled multiplex PCR, was used to amplify TCRbeta CDR3 regions from genomic DNA. The authors' analysis ran thus. The number of nucleated cells in each sample was estimated by amplification of reference gene primers within the assay. Sequence reads were collapsed and filtered to measure the absolute abundance of every unique TCRbeta CDR3 rearrangement. For each sample, productive Simpson clonality was calculated as the square root of Simpson's diversity index over productive rearrangements. This immuneACCESS table, as held by TCRdb, lists in-frame sequences with V and J called but not all clones. Of the missing ones, under half trace to an unresolved V gene in checked studies; the others have no known cause. For V, J and clone size, that table is used; D and trimming come from the DNA. For this sample there are 340,000 or so clones; around 80% appear just once. The ten largest clones capture under 3% of the sample.

Of note for this clone: It has no known antigen specificity. Within one base of it there is no much larger clone, and no base qualities were kept.

The sample comprised peripheral blood. The V and J segments used are TRBV6-5 and TRBJ1-4; possibly the D gene is TRBD1, per 6 matching bases. The sequence was obtained from a young man with active or convalescent COVID-19. CDR3 reads: CASSTSQGRNEKLFF. The nucleotide sequence is TGTGCCAGCAGTACCTCACAGGGACGTAATGAAAAACTGTTTTTT.